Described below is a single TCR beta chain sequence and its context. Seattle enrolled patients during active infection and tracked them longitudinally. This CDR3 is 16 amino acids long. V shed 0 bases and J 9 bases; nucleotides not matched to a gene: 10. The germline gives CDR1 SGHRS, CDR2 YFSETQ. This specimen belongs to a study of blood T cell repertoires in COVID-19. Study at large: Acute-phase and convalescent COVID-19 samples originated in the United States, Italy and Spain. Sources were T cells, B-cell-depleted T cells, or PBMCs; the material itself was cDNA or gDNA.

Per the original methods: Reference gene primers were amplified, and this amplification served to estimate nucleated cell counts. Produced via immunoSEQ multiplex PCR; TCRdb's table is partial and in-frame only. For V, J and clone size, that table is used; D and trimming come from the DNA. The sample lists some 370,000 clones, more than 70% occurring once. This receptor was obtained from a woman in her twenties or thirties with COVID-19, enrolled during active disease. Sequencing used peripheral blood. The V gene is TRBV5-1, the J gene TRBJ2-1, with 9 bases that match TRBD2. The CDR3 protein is CASSLVGSGSGSEQFF. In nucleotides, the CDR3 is TGCGCCAGCAGCTTGGTTGGTAGCGGGAGTGGGAGTGAGCAGTTCTTC.